This entry lists 29 T cell receptor beta chains sequenced from one sample in a study of blood T cell repertoires in COVID-19. Libraries were prepared by immunoSEQ multiplex PCR; TCRdb keeps only in-frame clonotypes and omits some of them. Of 250,000 or so clones in the sample, roughly 84% were seen once. Sequencing was done on a sample of peripheral blood. These receptors originate from a woman aged 40-49 years who had recovered from COVID-19.

V and J are TRBV5-1 and TRBJ1-1; 7 bases align to TRBD1. J lost 1 base, V lost 0 bases, and 3 bases had no gene match. The CDR3 consists of 15 residues. The germline V gene has CDR1 SGHRS and CDR2 YFSETQ. The CDR3 reads CASSLVGTENTEAFF. The CDR3 DNA reads as TGCGCCAGCAGCTTGGTCGGGACAGAGAACACTGAAGCTTTCTTT.

This chain's CDR3 is CASSIGTGESYGYTF. The CDR3 DNA is TGTGCCAGTAGTATAGGGACAGGGGAAAGCTATGGCTACACCTTC. This chain uses TRBV19 with TRBJ1-2, with 9 bases that match TRBD1. V was clipped by 1 base and J by 4 bases; unmatched bases: 4. Germline CDR1 and CDR2: LNHDA and SQIVND (reference sequence). The length of the CDR3 is 15 residues.

The rearrangement joins TRBV25-1 to TRBJ1-2, with D uncertain. From germline, CDR1 is MGHDK and CDR2 SYGVNS. Trimming left V 6 bases short and J 1 base short, with 6 bases between. CDR3 length equals 12 residues. Written as DNA, the CDR3 is TGTGCCAGCAGGCGGGGTAACTATGGCTACACCTTC. It encodes CASRRGNYGYTF.

The chain has TRBV5-8 and TRBJ1-4; 7 nucleotides match TRBD1. Looked up from germline, CDR1 is SGHTS and CDR2 is YDEGEE. V was pared by 4 bases and J by 5 bases, with 8 bases of the junction left unmatched. The length of the CDR3 is 15 residues. In DNA, the CDR3 is TGTGCCAGCAGCGGCAGGGGGAGAGGGAATGAAAAACTGTTTTTT. Residues: CASSGRGRGNEKLFF.

J is TRBJ2-1 and V is TRBV7-9; a possible D gene is TRBD1 (5 bases). Germline V gene sequence: CDR1 SEHNR, CDR2 FQNEAQ (reference sequence). V gave up 2 bases and J gave up 7 bases, with 9 bases separating them. The length of the CDR3 is 13 residues. The CDR3 region has the DNA TGTGCCAGCAGCTTAACAGGTACGAATGAGCAGTTCTTC. It is translated as CASSLTGTNEQFF.

This chain connects TRBV2 to TRBJ2-5; perhaps TRBD1 as D (6 bases). Germline V CDR1 and CDR2: SNHLY, FYNNEI. V was cut by 9 bases and J by 4 bases, with 12 bases left in between. The CDR3 is made up of 12 amino acids. CDR3 in amino acids: CASSAGVETQYF. The CDR3 bases are TGTGCCAGTTCAGCAGGGGTAGAGACCCAGTACTTC. Filled out from reference TRBV2 and TRBJ2-5, the complete variable domain reads EPEVTQTPSHQVTQMGQEVILRCVPISNHLYFYWYRQILGQKVEFLVSFYNNEISEKSEIFDDQFSVERPDGSNFTLKIRSTKLEDSAMYFCASSAGVETQYFGPGTRLLVL.

CDR3 bases: TGTGCCAGCAGTTTGGAGCTCGGGGGTTATAATTCACCCCTCCACTTT. It encodes CASSLELGGYNSPLHF. The rearrangement joins TRBV28 to TRBJ1-6; D is possibly TRBD1 (5 bases). The CDR3 covers 16 residues. V gave up 3 bases and J gave up 4 bases, with 13 bases separating them. The germline gives CDR1 MDHEN, CDR2 SYDVKM.

This sequence joins TRBV27 and TRBJ2-3; perhaps TRBD1 as D (6 bases). The CDR3 extends over 16 amino acids. The germline V gene encodes CDR1 MNHEY and CDR2 SMNVEV (reference sequence). Trimming removed 6 bases at V and 2 bases at J, with 18 bases between. This CDR3 reads CASSYSRQGLTDTQYF. The CDR3 coding sequence is TGTGCCAGCAGCTACTCGAGGCAGGGGCTCACAGATACGCAGTATTTT.

The genes are TRBV13 and TRBJ1-4; the match to TRBD1 covers 8 bases. The length of the CDR3 is 15 residues. Germline assignment: CDR1 PRHDT and CDR2 FYEKMQ (reference sequence). The V segment lost 3 bases and the J segment 8 bases; nucleotides outside the gene matches: 8. Here the CDR3 DNA reads TGTGCCAGCAGCTTCAGACAGGGGAGTGGGGAAAAACTGTTTTTT. Residues: CASSFRQGSGEKLFF.

The chain uses TRBV28 and TRBJ2-1; TRBD1 is a possible D gene (6 bases). V was cut by 3 bases and J by 5 bases, with 29 bases left in between. The CDR3 loop spans 20 amino acids. Germline V lookup: CDR1 MDHEN, CDR2 SYDVKM. The CDR3: CASSLGRGLNSYIVHNEQFF. DNA of the CDR3: TGTGCCAGCAGTTTGGGCAGGGGCCTAAATTCCTACATCGTCCACAATGAGCAGTTCTTC.

The chain recombines TRBV28 with TRBJ1-2; D is uncertain. V lost 6 bases and J lost 0, with 20 bases in between. In germline, CDR1 is MDHEN, CDR2 SYDVKM. CDR3 length equals 17 residues. The CDR3 DNA reads as TGTGCCAGCAGGTACCCCACCGGCCGACTGGCTAACTATGGCTACACCTTC. Amino acid sequence: CASRYPTGRLANYGYTF.

This clone was counted between two and nine times. The V call is TRBV30, the J call TRBJ1-1; tentatively, D is TRBD1 (5 bases). Germline V gives CDR1 GTSNPN, CDR2 SVGIG (reference sequence). There are 16 residues in the CDR3. The ends were cut back, 8 bases at V and 1 base at J, with 23 bases in the middle. For the CDR3, the DNA is TGTGCCGCGGAGGGAGGGACGAAGGGAACGAACACTGAAGCTTTCTTT. Its protein is CAAEGGTKGTNTEAFF.

The chain is built from TRBV5-4 and TRBJ2-1, with D maybe TRBD2 (5 bases). V gave up 6 bases and J gave up 6 bases, with 19 bases separating them. CDR3 size: 15 residues. Germline CDR1 and CDR2: SGHNT and YYREEE (reference sequence). The CDR3 loop is CASTPPGSKSNEQFF. CDR3 nucleotide sequence: TGTGCCAGCACCCCACCGGGGAGCAAATCCAATGAGCAGTTCTTC. Combining the CDR3 with reference TRBV5-4 and TRBJ2-1 gives the whole variable domain ETGVTQSPTHLIKTRGQQVTLRCSSQSGHNTVSWYQQALGQGPQFIFQYYREEENGRGNFPPRFSGLQFPNYSSELNVNALELDDSALYLCASTPPGSKSNEQFFGPGTRLTVL.

The rearrangement links TRBV30 to TRBJ2-3; no definite D call. Germline V gene data show CDR1 as GTSNPN and CDR2 as SVGIG (reference sequence). The CDR3 is 12 amino acids. Trimming shortened V by 0 bases and J by 5 bases, and 6 bases separated the two germline ends. The CDR3 here is CAWSVRRDTQYF. DNA for the CDR3: TGTGCCTGGAGTGTAAGGAGAGATACGCAGTATTTT. The whole variable domain, remainder taken from reference TRBV30 and TRBJ2-3, is SQTIHQWPATLVQPVGSPLSLECTVEGTSNPNLYWYRQAAGRGLQLLFYSVGIGQISSEVPQNLSASRPQDRQFILSSKKLLLSDSGFYLCAWSVRRDTQYFGPGTRLTVL.

The J gene is TRBJ2-7, the V gene TRBV7-9, with 7 bases aligning to TRBD1. After removal of 1 base from V and 0 bases from J, the junction contained 15 bases not matched to a gene. The germline V gene has CDR1 SEHNR and CDR2 FQNEAQ (reference sequence). This CDR3 comprises 19 residues. CDR3 in DNA: TGTGCCAGCAGCTTAGGAGAGAGGACAGGCCCCGGTAGCTCCTACGAGCAGTACTTC. It encodes CASSLGERTGPGSSYEQYF.

The J gene is TRBJ1-1, the V gene TRBV30, with 7 bases that match TRBD1. With V trimmed by 8 bases and J by 4 bases, 4 bases remained unmatched. The CDR3 extends over 11 amino acids. Germline values: CDR1 GTSNPN, CDR2 SVGIG (reference sequence). CDR3: CARNRGTEAFF. The CDR3 DNA sequence: TGTGCCCGCAACAGGGGCACTGAAGCTTTCTTT.

The chain is built from TRBV29-1 and TRBJ1-5, with 8 bases identical to TRBD1. Germline V CDR1 and CDR2: SQVTM, ANQGSEA. This CDR3 is 14 amino acids long. The ends lost 4 bases at V and 5 bases at J; junction bases unmatched: 7. The CDR3 region is CSVAGTDRDQPQHF. The CDR3 bases are TGCAGCGTTGCAGGGACGGACAGGGATCAGCCCCAGCATTTT.

The genes are TRBV3-1 (or the pseudogene TRBV3-2) and TRBJ1-6; D may be TRBD1 (5 bases). Trimming stripped 0 bases from V and 4 bases from J, with 13 bases between. This CDR3 has 17 amino acids. The germline V gene encodes CDR1 LGHDT and CDR2 YNNKEL (reference sequence). The CDR3 protein is CASSQDVRVPYNSPLHF. CDR3 bases: TGTGCCAGCAGCCAAGATGTCAGGGTTCCTTATAATTCACCCCTCCACTTT.

The chain joins TRBV29-1 to TRBJ1-2; D is unclear. V dropped 3 bases and J dropped 6 bases, with 8 bases sitting between them. The CDR3 has 11 amino acids. Germline V lookup: CDR1 SQVTM, CDR2 ANQGSEA. This chain's CDR3 is CSVEAGHGYTF. CDR3 in DNA: TGCAGCGTTGAGGCAGGTCATGGCTACACCTTC.

J is TRBJ1-1 and V is TRBV11-2; the D is unclear. Germline V CDR1 and CDR2: SGHAT, FQNNGV. CDR3 size: 14 residues. Between the trimmed V and J ends, which lost 8 bases and 4 bases, there was a span of 17 bases. The CDR3 is CASSGQPGSTEAFF. The CDR3 DNA reads as TGTGCCAGCTCCGGCCAGCCTGGGAGCACTGAAGCTTTCTTT.

The chain uses TRBV28 and TRBJ2-6, with a weak D call TRBD2 (6 bases). V dropped 3 bases and J dropped 1 base, with 10 bases sitting between them. The CDR3 spans 16 residues. CDR1 is MDHEN, CDR2 SYDVKM, per germline. This CDR3 reads CASSLRGISGANVLTF. The DNA for the CDR3 is TGTGCCAGCAGTTTGCGGGGAATTTCTGGGGCCAACGTCCTGACTTTC. Full variable domain (rest looked up from reference TRBV28 and TRBJ2-6): DVKVTQSSRYLVKRTGEKVFLECVQDMDHENMFWYRQDPGLGLRLIYFSYDVKMKEKGDIPEGYSVSREKKERFSLILESASTNQTSMYLCASSLRGISGANVLTFGAGSRLTVL.

The chain carries TRBV5-5 and TRBJ2-2; 7 nucleotides match TRBD1. V gave up 7 bases and J gave up 2 bases; unmatched junction bases: 11. This CDR3 region has 16 residues. The germline V gene has CDR1 SGHKS and CDR2 YYEKEE (reference sequence). CDR3 sequence (DNA): TGTGCCAGCGGGCTTTCGAACAGGGGAAACACCGGGGAGCTGTTTTTT. Protein sequence: CASGLSNRGNTGELFF.

The chain couples TRBV6-1 to TRBJ1-4, with D hard to call. Germline V gene sequence: CDR1 MNHNS, CDR2 SASEGT. The CDR3 totals 14 residues. The V end lost 2 bases, the J end lost 7 bases, and 11 bases lay between the germline ends. CDR3 loop: CASSEPGFSEKLFF. The CDR3 DNA reads TGTGCCAGCAGTGAACCAGGATTTAGTGAAAAACTGTTTTTT.

The chain has TRBV30 and TRBJ2-3; D is undetermined. Germline CDR1 reads GTSNPN; CDR2 reads SVGIG (reference sequence). This CDR3 is built from 15 residues. Trimming took 2 bases from V and 0 from J, leaving 12 bases between them. The CDR3 DNA sequence: TGTGCCTGGAGTTCCGACTCGATCAGCACAGATACGCAGTATTTT. Translating it yields CAWSSDSISTDTQYF.

In its sample, this clone was seen a few times. CDR3 protein: CASRPGQGATDEQYF. DNA for the CDR3: TGTGCCAGTAGACCCGGACAGGGGGCTACCGACGAGCAGTACTTC. The genes are TRBV19 and TRBJ2-7; 11 nucleotides align to TRBD1. The trim removed 6 bases at V and 5 bases at J, leaving 9 bases unmatched. In germline, CDR1 is LNHDA, CDR2 SQIVND (reference sequence). CDR3 length: 15 amino acids.

This clone was seen a handful of times. V gene TRBV5-5 combines with J gene TRBJ1-5; the D gene is possibly TRBD1 (6 bases). V was clipped by 0 bases and J by 2 bases, with 6 bases between them. This CDR3 is 14 amino acids long. CDR1 and CDR2 (germline): SGHKS, YYEKEE (reference sequence). In DNA form, the CDR3 reads TGTGCCAGCAGCTTGGACAGGGGCAATCAGCCCCAGCATTTT. Protein sequence: CASSLDRGNQPQHF.

The chain has TRBV6-1 and TRBJ1-6; TRBD1 is a possible D gene (6 bases). Germline CDR1 MNHNS, CDR2 SASEGT. The V and J ends lost 2 bases and 10 bases respectively, with 12 bases between them. The CDR3 loop spans 14 amino acids. The CDR3 loop is CASSERGGGSPLHF. The CDR3 DNA sequence: TGTGCCAGCAGTGAAAGGGGGGGCGGGTCACCCCTCCACTTT.

This chain links TRBV9 with TRBJ1-1; D is unclear. This CDR3 contains 14 residues. Germline V gives CDR1 SGDLS, CDR2 YYNGEE. The ends were cut back, 1 base at V and 1 base at J, with 8 bases in the middle. This chain's CDR3 is CASSVTPQNTEAFF. The CDR3, as DNA: TGTGCCAGCAGCGTAACACCGCAGAACACTGAAGCTTTCTTT.

This chain uses TRBV9 with TRBJ1-1; tentative D call: TRBD1 (5 bases). The ends were cut back, 2 bases at V and 4 bases at J, with 18 bases in the middle. Germline CDR1 is SGDLS and CDR2 is YYNGEE. The CDR3 contains 16 residues. The CDR3 coding sequence is TGTGCCAGCAGCGTCATGCAGGGAGGAAAAGGCACTGAAGCTTTCTTT. Translating it yields CASSVMQGGKGTEAFF.